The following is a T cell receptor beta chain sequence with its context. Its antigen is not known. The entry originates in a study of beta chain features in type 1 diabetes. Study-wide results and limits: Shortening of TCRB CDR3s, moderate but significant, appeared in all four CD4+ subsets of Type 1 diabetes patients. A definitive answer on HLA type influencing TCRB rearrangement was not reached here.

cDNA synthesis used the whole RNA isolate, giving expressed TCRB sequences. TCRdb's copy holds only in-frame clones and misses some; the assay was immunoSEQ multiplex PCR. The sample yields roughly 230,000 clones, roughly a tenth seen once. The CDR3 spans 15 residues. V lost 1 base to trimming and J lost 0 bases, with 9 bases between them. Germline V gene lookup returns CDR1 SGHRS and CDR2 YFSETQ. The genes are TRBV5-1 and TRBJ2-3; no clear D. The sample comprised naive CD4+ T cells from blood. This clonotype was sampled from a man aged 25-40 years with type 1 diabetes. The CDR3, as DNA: TGCGCCAGCAGCTTGTTTACAGAGAGCACAGATACGCAGTATTTT. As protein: CASSLFTESTDTQYF.